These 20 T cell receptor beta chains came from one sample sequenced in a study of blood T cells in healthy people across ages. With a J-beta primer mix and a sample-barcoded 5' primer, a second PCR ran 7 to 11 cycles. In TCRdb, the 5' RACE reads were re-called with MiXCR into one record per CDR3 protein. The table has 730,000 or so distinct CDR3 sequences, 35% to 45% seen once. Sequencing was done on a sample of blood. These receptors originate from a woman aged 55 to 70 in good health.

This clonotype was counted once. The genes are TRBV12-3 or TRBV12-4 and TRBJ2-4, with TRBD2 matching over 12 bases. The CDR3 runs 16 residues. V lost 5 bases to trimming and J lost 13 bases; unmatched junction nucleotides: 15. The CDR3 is CASSPRLAGAKNEQYF. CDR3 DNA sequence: TGTGCCAGCAGTCCCAGACTAGCGGGAGCGAAAAATGAGCAGTACTTC.

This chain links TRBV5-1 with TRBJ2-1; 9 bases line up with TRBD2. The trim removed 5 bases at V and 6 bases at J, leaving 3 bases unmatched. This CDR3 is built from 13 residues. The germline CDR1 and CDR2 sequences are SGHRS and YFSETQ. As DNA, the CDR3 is TGCGCCAGCAGGCTAGCGGGGCTCAATGAGCAGTTCTTC. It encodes CASRLAGLNEQFF. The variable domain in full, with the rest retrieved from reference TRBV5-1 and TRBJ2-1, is KAGVTQTPRYLIKTRGQQVTLSCSPISGHRSVSWYQQTPGQGLQFLFEYFSETQRNKGNFPGRFSGRQFSNSRSEMNVSTLELGDSALYLCASRLAGLNEQFFGPGTRLTVL.

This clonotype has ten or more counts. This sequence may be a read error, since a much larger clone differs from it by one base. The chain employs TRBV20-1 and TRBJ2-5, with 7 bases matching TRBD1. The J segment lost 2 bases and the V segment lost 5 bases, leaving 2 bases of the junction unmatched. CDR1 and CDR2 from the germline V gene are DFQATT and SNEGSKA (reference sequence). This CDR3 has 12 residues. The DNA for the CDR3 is TGCAGTGCTTGGGGACAGCAAGAGACCCAGTACTTC. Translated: CSAWGQQETQYF.

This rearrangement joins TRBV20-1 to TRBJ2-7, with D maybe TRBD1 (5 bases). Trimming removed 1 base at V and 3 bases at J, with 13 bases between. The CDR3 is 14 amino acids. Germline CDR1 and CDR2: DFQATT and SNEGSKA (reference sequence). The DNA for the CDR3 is TGCAGTGCTAGAGGTGTTGCAGGGCGCTACGAGCAGTACTTC. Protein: CSARGVAGRYEQYF.

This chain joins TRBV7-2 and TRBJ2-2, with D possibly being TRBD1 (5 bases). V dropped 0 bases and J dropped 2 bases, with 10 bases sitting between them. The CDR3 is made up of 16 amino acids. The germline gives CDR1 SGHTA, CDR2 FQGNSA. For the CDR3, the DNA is TGTGCCAGCAGCTTAGCGGCGACAGCAAACACCGGGGAGCTGTTTTTT. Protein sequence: CASSLAATANTGELFF.

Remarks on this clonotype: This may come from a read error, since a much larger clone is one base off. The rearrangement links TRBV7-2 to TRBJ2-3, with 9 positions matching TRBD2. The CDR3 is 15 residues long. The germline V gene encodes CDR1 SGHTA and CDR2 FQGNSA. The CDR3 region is CASSLASGRTGTQYF. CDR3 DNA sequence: TGTGCCAGCAGCTTAGCTAGCGGGAGAACAGGTACGCAGTATTTT.

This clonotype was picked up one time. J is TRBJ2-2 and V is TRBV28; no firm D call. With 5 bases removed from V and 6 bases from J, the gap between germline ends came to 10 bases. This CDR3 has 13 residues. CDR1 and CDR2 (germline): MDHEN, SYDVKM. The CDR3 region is CASSEHGSGELFF. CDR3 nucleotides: TGTGCCAGCAGTGAACACGGGTCCGGGGAGCTGTTTTTT.

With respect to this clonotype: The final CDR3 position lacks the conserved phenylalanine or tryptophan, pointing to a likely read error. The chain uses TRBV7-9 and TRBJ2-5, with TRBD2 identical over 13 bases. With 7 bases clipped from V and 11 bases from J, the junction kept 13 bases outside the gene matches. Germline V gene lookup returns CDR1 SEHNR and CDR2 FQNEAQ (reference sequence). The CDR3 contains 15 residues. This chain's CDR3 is CASTLAGGRNNEQYV. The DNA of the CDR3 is TGTGCCAGCACACTAGCGGGGGGGAGAAACAATGAGCAGTACGTC.

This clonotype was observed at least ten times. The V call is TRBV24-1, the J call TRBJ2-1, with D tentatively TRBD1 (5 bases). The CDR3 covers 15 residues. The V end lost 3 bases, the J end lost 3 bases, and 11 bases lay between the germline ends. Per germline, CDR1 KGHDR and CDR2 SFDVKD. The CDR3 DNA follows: TGTGCCACCAGTGATGCCTCAGGGATCTACAATGAGCAGTTCTTC. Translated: CATSDASGIYNEQFF.

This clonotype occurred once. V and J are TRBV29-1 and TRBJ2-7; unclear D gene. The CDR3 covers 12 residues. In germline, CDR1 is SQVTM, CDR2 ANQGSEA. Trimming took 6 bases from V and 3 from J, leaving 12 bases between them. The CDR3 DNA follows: TGCAGCGTCCTGACGGTTTTCTACGAGCAGTACTTC. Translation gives CSVLTVFYEQYF.

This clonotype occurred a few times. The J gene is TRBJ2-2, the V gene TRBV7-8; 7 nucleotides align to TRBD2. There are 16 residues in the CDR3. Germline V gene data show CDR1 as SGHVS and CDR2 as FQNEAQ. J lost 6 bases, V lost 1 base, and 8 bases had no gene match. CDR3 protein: CASSLEGGRLSGELFF. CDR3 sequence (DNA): TGTGCCAGCAGCTTAGAGGGCGGGAGACTTTCCGGGGAGCTGTTTTTT.

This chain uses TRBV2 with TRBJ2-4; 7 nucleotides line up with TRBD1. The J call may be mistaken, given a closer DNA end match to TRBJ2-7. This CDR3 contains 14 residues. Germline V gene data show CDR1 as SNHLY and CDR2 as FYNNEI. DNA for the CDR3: TGTGCCAGCAGTGAATTTGAGGGGGCGTACGAGCAGTACTTC. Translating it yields CASSEFEGAYEQYF.

CDR3 residues: CASMSRTSGRDTQYF. Written as DNA, the CDR3 is TGTGCCAGCATGTCCAGGACTAGCGGGAGGGATACGCAGTATTTT. The chain uses TRBV2 and TRBJ2-3, with TRBD2 identical over 14 bases. Germline loops: CDR1 SNHLY, CDR2 FYNNEI. Trimming cost V 7 bases and J 6 bases; bases outside gene matches: 6. The CDR3 covers 15 residues.

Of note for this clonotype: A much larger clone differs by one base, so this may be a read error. CDR3 in DNA: TGTGCCAGCAGCCTCAGGACAGGGCAAGAGACCCAGTTCTTC. Translating gives CASSLRTGQETQFF. The chain joins TRBV12-3 or TRBV12-4 to TRBJ2-1, with TRBD1 matching 8 bases. Losses at the gene ends were 6 bases for V and 13 bases for J; bases not matched to a gene: 14. This CDR3 is 14 amino acids long.

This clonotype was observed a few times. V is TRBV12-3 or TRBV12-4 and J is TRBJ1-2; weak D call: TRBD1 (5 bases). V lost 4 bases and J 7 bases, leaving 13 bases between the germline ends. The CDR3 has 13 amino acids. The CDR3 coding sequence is TGTGCCAGCAGTTCCGGGACTAGACGTGGCTACACCTTC. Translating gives CASSSGTRRGYTF.

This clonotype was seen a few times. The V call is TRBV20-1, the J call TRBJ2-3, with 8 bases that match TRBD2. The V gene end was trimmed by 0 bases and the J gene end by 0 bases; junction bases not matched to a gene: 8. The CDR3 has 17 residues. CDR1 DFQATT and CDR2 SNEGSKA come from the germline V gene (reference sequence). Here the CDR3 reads CSARDTRVAGSTDTQYF. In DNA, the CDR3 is TGCAGTGCTAGAGATACTCGGGTAGCGGGGAGCACAGATACGCAGTATTTT.

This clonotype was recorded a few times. CDR3 region: CASSQDRPGGGSPLHF. CDR3 bases: TGTGCCAGCAGCCAAGATCGGCCAGGTGGCGGTTCACCCCTCCACTTT. V usage is TRBV4-2 and J usage is TRBJ1-6, with no clear D. The germline V gene encodes CDR1 LGHNA and CDR2 YNFKEQ. The ends were cut back, 0 bases at V and 9 bases at J, with 15 bases in the middle. This CDR3 comprises 16 residues.

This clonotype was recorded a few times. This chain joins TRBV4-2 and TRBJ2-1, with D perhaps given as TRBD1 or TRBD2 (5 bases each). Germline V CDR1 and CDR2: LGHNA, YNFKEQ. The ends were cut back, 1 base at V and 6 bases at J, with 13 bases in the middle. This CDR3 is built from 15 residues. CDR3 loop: CASSQGLGAPNEQFF. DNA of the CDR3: TGTGCCAGCAGCCAAGGGCTCGGGGCCCCCAATGAGCAGTTCTTC.

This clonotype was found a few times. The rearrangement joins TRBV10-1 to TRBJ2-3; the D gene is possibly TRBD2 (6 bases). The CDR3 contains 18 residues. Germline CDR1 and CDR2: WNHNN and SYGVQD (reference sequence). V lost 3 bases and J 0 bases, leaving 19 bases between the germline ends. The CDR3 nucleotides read TGCGCCAGCAGTGAAGTGGGTCTGGCGGGGACGAGCACAGATACGCAGTATTTT. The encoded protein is CASSEVGLAGTSTDTQYF.

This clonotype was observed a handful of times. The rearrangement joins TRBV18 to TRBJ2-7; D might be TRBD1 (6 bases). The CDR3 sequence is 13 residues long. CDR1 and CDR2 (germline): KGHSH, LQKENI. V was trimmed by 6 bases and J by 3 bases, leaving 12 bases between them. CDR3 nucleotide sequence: TGTGCCAGCTCGCCTACAGGGTTCTACGAGCAGTACTTC. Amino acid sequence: CASSPTGFYEQYF.